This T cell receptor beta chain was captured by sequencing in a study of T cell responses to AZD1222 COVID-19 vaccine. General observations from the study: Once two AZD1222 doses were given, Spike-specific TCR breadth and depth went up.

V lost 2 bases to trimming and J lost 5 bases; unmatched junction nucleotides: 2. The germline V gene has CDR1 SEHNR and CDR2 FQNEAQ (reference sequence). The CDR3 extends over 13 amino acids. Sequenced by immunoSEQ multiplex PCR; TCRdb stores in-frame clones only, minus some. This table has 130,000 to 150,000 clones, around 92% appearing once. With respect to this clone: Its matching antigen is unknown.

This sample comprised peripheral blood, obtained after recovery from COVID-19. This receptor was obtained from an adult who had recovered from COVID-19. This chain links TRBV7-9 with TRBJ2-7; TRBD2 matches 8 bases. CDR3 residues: CASSLYSGNEQYF. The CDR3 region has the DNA TGTGCCAGCAGCTTATATAGCGGGAACGAGCAGTACTTC.